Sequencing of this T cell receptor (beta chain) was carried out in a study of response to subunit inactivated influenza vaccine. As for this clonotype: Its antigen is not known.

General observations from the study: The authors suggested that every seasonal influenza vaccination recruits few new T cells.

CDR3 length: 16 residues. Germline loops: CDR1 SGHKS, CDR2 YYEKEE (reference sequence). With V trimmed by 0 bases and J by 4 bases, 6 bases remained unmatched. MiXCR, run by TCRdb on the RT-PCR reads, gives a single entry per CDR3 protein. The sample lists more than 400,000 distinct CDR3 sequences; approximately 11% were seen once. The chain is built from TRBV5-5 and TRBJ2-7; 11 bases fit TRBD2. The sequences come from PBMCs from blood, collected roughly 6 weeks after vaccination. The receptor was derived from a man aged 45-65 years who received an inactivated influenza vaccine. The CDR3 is CASSLAPSGRTYEQYF. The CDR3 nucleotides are TGTGCCAGCAGCTTGGCCCCTAGCGGGAGGACGTACGAGCAGTACTTC.